Detailed here is one TCR beta chain. These data come from a study of monozygotic twins with inflammatory bowel disease. Germline CDR1 and CDR2: KGHDR and SFDVKD. The CDR3 runs to 14 residues. TCRdb reprocessed the 5' RACE reads and stores each CDR3 protein as one record, lacking DNA. Its table lists tens of thousands of distinct CDR3 sequences. The chain joins TRBV24-1 to TRBJ2-3; TCRdb lists TRBD1, though no DNA is available to test this call. The sample consisted of blood. The receptor was derived from a human donor with ulcerative colitis or Crohn's disease, or a healthy co-twin of an affected twin (not recorded which). CDR3: CATSDQGHTDTQYF.